This TCR beta chain was sequenced in a study of blood T cell repertoires in COVID-19. Study summary: The United States, Italy and Spain supplied acute and convalescent COVID-19 samples. Sample material is recorded as cDNA or gDNA derived from T cells, B-cell-depleted T cells, or PBMCs.

As processed by the authors: How many nucleated cells were present was estimated from reference gene primer amplification. TCRdb keeps only in-frame clones here, not all; method: immunoSEQ multiplex PCR. That table furnishes V, J and clone size, whereas the DNA furnished D and trimming. Among 140,000 or so clones listed, 90% were seen once. This CDR3 is built from 18 residues. Losses at the gene ends were 7 bases for V and 2 bases for J; bases not matched to a gene: 16. The germline V gene encodes CDR1 LNHDA and CDR2 SQIVND (reference sequence). The receptor comes from a woman older than 75 with acute or convalescent COVID-19. The gene calls are TRBV19 and TRBJ1-2, with 10 bases aligning to TRBD1. The sample was peripheral blood. DNA for the CDR3: TGTGCCAGTATAGGCGTTGTGGGACAGGGGACATTCAACTATGGCTACACCTTC. Amino acids: CASIGVVGQGTFNYGYTF.